This passage covers 3 T cell receptor beta chains from one sample sequenced in a study of T cell changes during pregnancy in multiple sclerosis. The data were produced by immunoSEQ multiplex PCR, yet TCRdb's version contains in-frame clones alone and is incomplete. The table includes around 32,000 clones, 87% detected once. The starting material was CD8+ T cells from peripheral blood mononuclear cells, obtained before pregnancy. These receptors originate from a female donor with multiple sclerosis, enrolled in a pregnancy study.

DNA for the CDR3: TGTGCCAGTAGTCGGGAGGTTCCCCCCGGGGAGCTGTTTTTT. Its protein product is CASSREVPPGELFF. The chain carries TRBV19 and TRBJ2-2, with 7 bases identical to TRBD2. Looked up from germline, CDR1 is LNHDA and CDR2 is SQIVND (reference sequence). V lost 5 bases to trimming and J lost 6 bases; unmatched junction nucleotides: 6. The CDR3 runs to 14 residues.

The chain combines TRBV11-1 with TRBJ2-1; TRBD2 matches at 16 bases. CDR1 and CDR2 (germline): SGHAT, FQDESV (reference sequence). The CDR3 is 16 amino acids. V shed 5 bases and J 8 bases; nucleotides not matched to a gene: 6. The CDR3 nucleotides are TGTGCCAGCAGCCTAGGGACTAGCGGGGGGGCCGATGAGCAGTTCTTC. Amino acid sequence: CASSLGTSGGADEQFF.

This clone was counted once. The V gene is TRBV28, the J gene TRBJ2-7; 11 nucleotides line up with TRBD2. Germline V gene lookup returns CDR1 MDHEN and CDR2 SYDVKM. The CDR3 contains 15 residues. Unmatched junction bases numbered 6, after V lost 4 bases and J lost 4 bases. CDR3: CASSSGLAELYEQYF. The CDR3 region has the DNA TGTGCCAGCAGTTCGGGACTAGCGGAGCTATACGAGCAGTACTTC. The full variable domain, rest sourced from reference TRBV28 and TRBJ2-7, is DVKVTQSSRYLVKRTGEKVFLECVQDMDHENMFWYRQDPGLGLRLIYFSYDVKMKEKGDIPEGYSVSREKKERFSLILESASTNQTSMYLCASSSGLAELYEQYFGPGTRLTVT.